Sequencing of this T cell receptor (beta chain) was carried out in a study of tumor-infiltrating lymphocytes in primary liver carcinoma. At the level of the study: Surgical resection was used to treat these primary liver carcinoma patients. Overall study results and limits: Tumor-adjacent and tumor-blood pairs displayed less overlap than did pairs of tumor regions.

Unsorted whole blood supplied the blood RNA, and germline DNA was isolated too. Using a constant-region primer together with ProtoScript II reverse transcriptase, TCR beta cDNA was made from 500 ng of total RNA. Three nested multiplex PCR rounds, a slightly modified ARM-PCR, produced the libraries for TCR beta. The first two PCR rounds, roughly 9 cycles each, used TRBV1-TRBV30 forward primers and a C-beta reverse primer. TCRdb itself ran the multiplex PCR reads through MiXCR, one entry per CDR3 protein. Of approximately 330,000 distinct CDR3 sequences in the sample, approximately 65% were seen once. The CDR3 contains 16 residues. Germline values: CDR1 MDHEN, CDR2 SYDVKM. A note on this clonotype: As yet, its antigen is unknown. Mismatch with germline at one junction end may stem from a read error.

This clonotype originated in a man aged 40-49 years with primary liver carcinoma and hepatitis B virus infection. The source material was peripheral blood. The chain has TRBV28 and TRBJ2-4; D is perhaps TRBD1 or TRBD2 (7 bases each). The CDR3 coding sequence is TGTGCCAGCAGTCCCTCCGGGGAGGGGGCCAGAAACATTCAGTACTTC. It yields the protein CASSPSGEGARNIQYF. Based on the CDR3 plus reference TRBV28 and TRBJ2-4, the full variable domain is DVKVTQSSRYLVKRTGEKVFLECVQDMDHENMFWYRQDPGLGLRLIYFSYDVKMKEKGDIPEGYSVSREKKERFSLILESASTNQTSMYLCASSPSGEGARNIQYFGAGTRLSVL.